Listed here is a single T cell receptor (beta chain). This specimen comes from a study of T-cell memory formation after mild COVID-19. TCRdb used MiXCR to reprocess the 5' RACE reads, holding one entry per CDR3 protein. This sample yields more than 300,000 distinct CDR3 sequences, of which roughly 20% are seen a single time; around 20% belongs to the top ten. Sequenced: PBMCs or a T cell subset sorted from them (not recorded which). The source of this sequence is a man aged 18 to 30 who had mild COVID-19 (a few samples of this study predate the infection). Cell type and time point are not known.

The CDR3 DNA reads as TGCAGTGCTAGACCCCCGCCAGATACGCAGTATTTT. Protein sequence: CSARPPPDTQYF. V and J are TRBV20-1 and TRBJ2-3; D is unclear. The V end was cut by 2 bases, the J end by 4 bases, with 7 bases between. The CDR3 spans 12 residues. Germline CDR1 DFQATT, CDR2 SNEGSKA (reference sequence).